The 13 T cell receptor beta chains presented below share a single source sample, sequenced in a study of blood T cell repertoires in COVID-19. Sequenced by immunoSEQ multiplex PCR; TCRdb stores in-frame clones only, minus some. The sample lists tens of thousands of clones, around 82% occurring once. Sequencing was performed on peripheral blood. These receptors all come from a human donor in a cohort sampled during active COVID-19.

V and J are TRBV19 and TRBJ2-7, with TRBD1 identical over 7 bases. J gave up 0 bases and V 7 bases, and 9 bases lay outside the gene matches. The CDR3 spans 15 residues. The V gene's germline CDR1 is LNHDA and CDR2 SQIVND (reference sequence). CDR3 nucleotide sequence: TGTGCCAGTAAATTGACAGGGTTGAGCTCCTACGAGCAGTACTTC. This sequence encodes CASKLTGLSSYEQYF.

The chain links TRBV6-5 to TRBJ2-5, with D perhaps matching TRBD2 (6 bases). The germline CDR1 and CDR2 sequences are MNHEY and SVGAGI. The CDR3 is 12 amino acids. Deletions cut 6 bases from V and 5 bases from J, with 10 bases between. Here the CDR3 DNA reads TGTGCCAGCAGCCGAGGAGGGGAGACCCAGTACTTC. Amino acids: CASSRGGETQYF.

The chain employs TRBV6-5 and TRBJ1-1; possibly TRBD1 for D (6 bases). V shed 2 bases and J shed 4 bases, with 17 bases lying between them. This CDR3 region has 16 residues. CDR1 and CDR2 (germline): MNHEY, SVGAGI. This CDR3 is CASSYVAGDGRTEAFF. The CDR3 nucleotides are TGTGCCAGCAGTTACGTCGCAGGGGATGGTCGCACTGAAGCTTTCTTT.

The gene calls are TRBV30 and TRBJ2-7; 11 bases agree with TRBD2. The CDR3 covers 16 residues. Trimming removed 1 base from V and 0 bases from J; junction bases left unmatched: 5. The germline V gene has CDR1 GTSNPN and CDR2 SVGIG (reference sequence). CDR3 sequence reads: CAWSALSGGGSYEQYF. The CDR3 DNA follows: TGTGCCTGGAGTGCCCTTAGCGGGGGGGGCTCCTACGAGCAGTACTTC. The variable domain in full, with the rest retrieved from reference TRBV30 and TRBJ2-7, is SQTIHQWPATLVQPVGSPLSLECTVEGTSNPNLYWYRQAAGRGLQLLFYSVGIGQISSEVPQNLSASRPQDRQFILSSKKLLLSDSGFYLCAWSALSGGGSYEQYFGPGTRLTVT.

The chain joins TRBV29-1 to TRBJ1-2; D is unresolved. Germline values: CDR1 SQVTM, CDR2 ANQGSEA. The CDR3 covers 13 residues. The ends were cut back, 6 bases at V and 6 bases at J, with 17 bases in the middle. As DNA, the CDR3 is TGCAGCGTCAACAACCTCCCATTCGATGGCTACACCTTC. Its translation is CSVNNLPFDGYTF.

The V call is TRBV3-1 (or the pseudogene TRBV3-2), the J call TRBJ2-7, with TRBD2 identical over 10 bases. Trimming at V came to 1 base and at J to 3 bases, leaving 9 bases not matched to a gene. The CDR3 spans 17 residues. Germline values: CDR1 LGHDT, CDR2 YNNKEL (reference sequence). The CDR3, as DNA: TGTGCCAGCAGCCAAGTCCCCCCTAGCGGGAGCATCTACGAGCAGTACTTC. Translated: CASSQVPPSGSIYEQYF.

The CDR3: CASSLQPRGETEAFF. CDR3 DNA sequence: TGTGCCAGCAGCTTGCAACCCCGGGGGGAAACTGAAGCTTTCTTT. The chain uses TRBV7-2 and TRBJ1-1, with a tentative D call TRBD1 (5 bases). The length of the CDR3 is 15 residues. Germline CDR1 is SGHTA and CDR2 is FQGNSA. Trimming left V 3 bases short and J 5 bases short, with 16 bases between.

The CDR3 protein is CASMRDSLSSGNTIYF. Here the CDR3 DNA reads TGTGCCAGTATGAGGGACAGTTTGAGCTCTGGAAACACCATATATTTT. This sequence joins TRBV19 and TRBJ1-3; 7 bases are shared with TRBD1. Germline trimming cut 7 bases from V and 0 bases from J; bases unmatched to any gene: 9. CDR3 size: 16 residues. In germline, CDR1 is LNHDA, CDR2 SQIVND (reference sequence).

The J gene is TRBJ2-3, the V gene TRBV9; D unclear. V was cut by 0 bases and J by 0 bases, with 8 bases left in between. The CDR3 length is 15 residues. Per the germline V gene, CDR1 is SGDLS and CDR2 is YYNGEE. The CDR3 reads CASSVVTESTDTQYF. The DNA for the CDR3 is TGTGCCAGCAGCGTAGTAACTGAAAGCACAGATACGCAGTATTTT.

The chain recombines TRBV30 with TRBJ1-4, with 9 bases matching TRBD1. The CDR3 has 15 residues. Germline values: CDR1 GTSNPN, CDR2 SVGIG (reference sequence). The V gene end was trimmed by 1 base and the J gene end by 8 bases; junction bases not matched to a gene: 8. CDR3 amino acids: CAWSGMGQGPEKLFF. Written as DNA, the CDR3 is TGTGCCTGGAGTGGAATGGGACAGGGTCCCGAAAAACTGTTTTTT.

The chain carries TRBV20-1 and TRBJ2-5; D gene ambiguous. The germline V gene encodes CDR1 DFQATT and CDR2 SNEGSKA (reference sequence). The CDR3 extends over 10 amino acids. The V end was cut by 5 bases, the J end by 4 bases, with 5 bases between. The CDR3 nucleotides read TGCAGTGCTCCCATAGAGACCCAGTACTTC. Its protein is CSAPIETQYF.

The chain employs TRBV5-1 and TRBJ1-3; D not resolved. The CDR3 runs 16 residues. With 4 bases removed from V and 0 bases from J, the gap between germline ends came to 14 bases. Germline CDR1 and CDR2: SGHRS and YFSETQ. The CDR3 protein is CASSPDGESSGNTIYF. CDR3 DNA sequence: TGCGCCAGCAGCCCCGACGGGGAGAGCTCTGGAAACACCATATATTTT. The full variable domain, rest sourced from reference TRBV5-1 and TRBJ1-3, is KAGVTQTPRYLIKTRGQQVTLSCSPISGHRSVSWYQQTPGQGLQFLFEYFSETQRNKGNFPGRFSGRQFSNSRSEMNVSTLELGDSALYLCASSPDGESSGNTIYFGEGSWLTVV.

V and J are TRBV6-5 and TRBJ1-1; 8 bases match TRBD1. The germline V gene has CDR1 MNHEY and CDR2 SVGAGI. The CDR3 loop spans 14 amino acids. J was trimmed by 2 bases and V by 6 bases; bases with no gene match: 5. This CDR3 reads CASSLGQANTEAFF. CDR3 nucleotide sequence: TGTGCCAGCAGCCTGGGACAGGCAAACACTGAAGCTTTCTTT.